This T cell receptor (beta chain) was captured in a study of radiation and T cells in renal cell carcinoma. General study results and limits: In blood, top tumor clones expanded by 2 weeks, shrinking by 4.

Comment on this clone: Antigen specificity is unknown.

Germline V lookup: CDR1 MGHDK, CDR2 SYGVNS. The CDR3 contains 16 residues. V shed 3 bases and J shed 9 bases, with 24 bases lying between them. Described time point: baseline pretreatment blood. The treatment is: 15 Gy SBRT to primary tumor, nephrectomy 4 weeks later. The tumor was a clear cell renal cell carcinoma. Sequenced by immunoSEQ multiplex PCR; TCRdb stores in-frame clones only, minus some. The sample holds about 130,000 clones, approximately 90% seen once. This sample comprised blood, obtained from a patient whose treatment included radiotherapy and nephrectomy. The chain employs TRBV25-1 and TRBJ2-7, with D perhaps matching TRBD1 (6 bases). The sequence was obtained from a woman aged 50 to 60 with renal cell carcinoma. CDR3 region: CASSDETTGLSWGQYF. In DNA form, the CDR3 reads TGTGCCAGCAGTGACGAAACGACAGGTCTTTCCTGGGGGCAGTACTTC.